Listed here is a single TCR beta chain. The identical CDR3 is also encoded by other nucleotide sequences in the sample. The record originates from a study of control samples from healthy donors and cancer patients. The protocol was immunoSEQ multiplex PCR, while the TCRdb copy is restricted to in-frame clones and leaves out a portion. The sample comprises 170,000 or so clones, 85% to 95% of which are singletons, and more than 1.4% rests with the top ten. Sequenced input: blood. This clonotype originated in a man aged 18 to 29 in good health.

The CDR3 region has the DNA TGTGCCAGCAGCTTTCCTAATCAGCCCCAGCATTTT. Translating gives CASSFPNQPQHF. The rearrangement links TRBV7-9 to TRBJ1-5; D unclear. V was trimmed by 3 bases and J by 4 bases, leaving 4 bases between them. This CDR3 has 12 residues. From germline, CDR1 is SEHNR and CDR2 FQNEAQ (reference sequence).